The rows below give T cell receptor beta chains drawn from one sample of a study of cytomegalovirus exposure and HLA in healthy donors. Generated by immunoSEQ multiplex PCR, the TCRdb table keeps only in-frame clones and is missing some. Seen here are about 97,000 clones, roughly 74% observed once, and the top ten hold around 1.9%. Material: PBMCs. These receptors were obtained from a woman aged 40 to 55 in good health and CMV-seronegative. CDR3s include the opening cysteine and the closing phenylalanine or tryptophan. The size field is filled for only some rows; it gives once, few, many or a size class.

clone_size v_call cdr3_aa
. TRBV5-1 CASSLNGGKETQYF
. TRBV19 CASSAQDLGQPQHF
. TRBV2 CASSQGLAGGETQYF
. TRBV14 CASSQDRRTEKSNQPQHF
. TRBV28 CAISQYYGYTF
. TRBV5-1 CASSLWGGSSYNSPLHF
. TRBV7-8 CASSPAWGLGLNEQFF
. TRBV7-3 CASSLSAGADNEQFF
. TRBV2 CASSGADNEQFF
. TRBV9 CASSPSTGNYNEQFF
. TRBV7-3 CASSLSGGASTDTQYF
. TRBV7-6 CASSTGGGYEQYF
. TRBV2 CASMTGRTWTGVRYEQYF
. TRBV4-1 CASSQDTSGFSYGQYF
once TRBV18 CASSPWGDYEQYF
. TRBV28 CASSLTGGNQPQHF
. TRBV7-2 CASSFRRGSTEAFF
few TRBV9 CASSVGAGPLWSEQFF
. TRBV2 CASYSAGTGDKETQYF
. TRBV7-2 CASSADAAYYEQYF
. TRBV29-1 CSVGGSSYEQYF
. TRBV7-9 CASSLGGPTSGANVLTF
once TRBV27 CASSPVPDTQYF